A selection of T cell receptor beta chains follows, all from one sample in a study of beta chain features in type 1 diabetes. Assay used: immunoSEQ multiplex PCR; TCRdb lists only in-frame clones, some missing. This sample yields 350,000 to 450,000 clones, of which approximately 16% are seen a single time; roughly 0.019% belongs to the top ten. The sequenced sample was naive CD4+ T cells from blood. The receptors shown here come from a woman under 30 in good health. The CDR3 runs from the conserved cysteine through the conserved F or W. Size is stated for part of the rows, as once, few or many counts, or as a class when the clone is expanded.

CASSPWGLAGGNEQYF	NA	TRBV7-2	TRBJ2-7
CASSVEASRSTGELFF	few	TRBV9	TRBJ2-2
CASSPGQGNTGELFF	few	TRBV7-9	TRBJ2-2
CAWSVSISNQPQHF	NA	TRBV30	TRBJ1-5
CASSLARLAETQYF	few	TRBV7-8	TRBJ2-5
CASSRTVAETQYF	few	TRBV7-2	TRBJ2-5
CAWETGATEAFF	few	TRBV30	TRBJ1-1
CASSGGRGRGQETQYF	few	TRBV2	TRBJ2-5
CASSLGGAEQYF	NA	TRBV5-1	TRBJ2-7
CASSREGTGAYNEQFF	few	TRBV9	TRBJ2-1
CASSLTREMGNEQFF	few	TRBV7-3	TRBJ2-1
CATAGSSGADTQYF	NA	TRBV10-3	TRBJ2-3
CAWSPGAGNTIYF	NA	TRBV30	TRBJ1-3
CASSLRTGDFQETQYF	few	TRBV11-2	TRBJ2-5
CSVRQGAGNEKLFF	few	TRBV29-1	TRBJ1-4
CASSQGTSGVHNEQFF	few	TRBV4-1	TRBJ2-1
CASSYFGRGAYEQYF	NA	TRBV7-8	TRBJ2-7
CASSRRERADTQYF	NA	TRBV19	TRBJ2-3
CASSFMSGATDLPAGTQYF	few	TRBV7-9	TRBJ2-5
CASSSRGHDTEAFF	few	TRBV7-3	TRBJ1-1
CASSERKLGQGAYGYTF	NA	TRBV2	TRBJ1-2
CASSIRGGEQYF	NA	TRBV28	TRBJ2-7
CASSLGQGRNQPQHF	few	TRBV7-9	TRBJ1-5
CASSRTGNYGYTF	few	TRBV6-5	TRBJ1-2
CASSPPNKAVYNEQFF	NA	TRBV18	TRBJ2-1
CASSVTYHETQYF	NA	TRBV9	TRBJ2-5
CASSLRSSYNEQFF	NA	TRBV5-6	TRBJ2-1
CASSRGTSGSYEQYF	NA	TRBV4-2	TRBJ2-7
CASTWRSGIDEQFF	NA	TRBV6-6	TRBJ2-1
CSARVGLGGEQFF	few	TRBV29-1	TRBJ2-1
CASSVGSGSPYGYTF	NA	TRBV9	TRBJ1-2
CASSQGGLASTHEQYF	few	TRBV5-1	TRBJ2-7
CASNRGNGYTF	NA	TRBV25-1	TRBJ1-2
CSVEDLGRGPNTEAFF	NA	TRBV29-1	TRBJ1-1
CASRVYSYGYTF	few	TRBV28	TRBJ1-2
CASSLTLPGQLMNTEAFF	NA	TRBV5-1	TRBJ1-1
CASIGSGSRPDTQYF	NA	TRBV11-2	TRBJ2-3
CASRGPGQGNFEQYF	NA	TRBV11-2	TRBJ2-7
CASSLDSREWNSGNTIYF	NA	TRBV28	TRBJ1-3
CASSLDLAGTYEQYF	few	TRBV7-2	TRBJ2-7
CASRTSAYEQYF	NA	TRBV28	TRBJ2-7
CTTNGHPNTEAFF	few	TRBV1	TRBJ1-1
CSVDTGGYNEQFF	few	TRBV29-1	TRBJ2-1
CASSRPTGDSYEQYF	NA	TRBV4-2	TRBJ2-7
CSARRGSYEQYF	NA	TRBV29-1	TRBJ2-7
CASRRNTVPNEKLFF	NA	TRBV28	TRBJ1-4
CASTPGPRDYEQYF	NA	TRBV28	TRBJ2-7
CAWSGGQQNQPQHF	NA	TRBV30	TRBJ1-5
CASSPPITDTQYF	NA	TRBV18	TRBJ2-3
CAISAPDRGQKTQYF	NA	TRBV10-3	TRBJ2-5
CASSLVSVPRSYEQYF	NA	TRBV5-1	TRBJ2-7
CSVGLAGGYEQYF	few	TRBV29-1	TRBJ2-7
CASLRAGWNTEAFF	few	TRBV19	TRBJ1-1
CASSLGQGLSKETQYF	NA	TRBV7-9	TRBJ2-5
CALTNGILNEQFF	few	TRBV30	TRBJ2-1
CASGRDSRQETQYF	few	TRBV19	TRBJ2-5
CSASVLNTEAFF	few	TRBV29-1	TRBJ1-1
CAWSYGERLTDTQYF	few	TRBV30	TRBJ2-3
CASTLDIGEKLFF	few	TRBV5-1	TRBJ1-4
CASSLGGPDDYEQYF	few	TRBV5-1	TRBJ2-7